A single sample is the source of the 31 T cell receptor beta chains below, sequenced in a study of blood T cell repertoires in COVID-19. Libraries were prepared by immunoSEQ multiplex PCR; TCRdb keeps only in-frame clonotypes and omits some of them. The data contain 250,000 to 350,000 clones, roughly 90% of them singletons. The sequenced material came from peripheral blood. The receptors originated from a woman aged 25 to 45 with active or convalescent COVID-19.

The chain employs TRBV9 and TRBJ1-1; no clear D gene. V was clipped by 0 bases and J by 7 bases, with 10 bases between them. This CDR3 contains 13 residues. The germline V gene encodes CDR1 SGDLS and CDR2 YYNGEE. CDR3 loop: CASSVGQFGEAFF. The CDR3 nucleotides are TGTGCCAGCAGCGTAGGGCAGTTTGGTGAAGCTTTCTTT.

The chain carries TRBV30 and TRBJ2-3; perhaps TRBD2 as D (5 bases). Germline CDR1 GTSNPN, CDR2 SVGIG (reference sequence). V was clipped by 2 bases and J by 3 bases, with 12 bases between them. The CDR3 has 14 amino acids. The CDR3 nucleotides are TGTGCCTGGAGTTCTGGCGGGTCAACAGATACGCAGTATTTT. Protein: CAWSSGGSTDTQYF.

The chain joins TRBV19 to TRBJ1-1; D gene uncertain. The germline V and J ends were trimmed by 1 base and 4 bases, with 7 bases remaining between them. The CDR3 is made up of 13 amino acids. The germline CDR1 and CDR2 sequences are LNHDA and SQIVND (reference sequence). The CDR3 coding sequence is TGTGCCAGTAGTATAGTAACGGGCACTGAAGCTTTCTTT. Translated: CASSIVTGTEAFF.

J is TRBJ2-7 and V is TRBV28, with D perhaps matching TRBD1 (5 bases). The V and J ends lost 5 bases and 11 bases respectively, with 19 bases between them. The V gene's germline CDR1 is MDHEN and CDR2 SYDVKM. The CDR3 length is 13 residues. The CDR3: CASSPMGLGNEYF. The DNA for the CDR3 is TGTGCCAGCAGTCCAATGGGGCTAGGCAACGAGTACTTC.

This rearrangement joins TRBV14 to TRBJ2-5, with TRBD2 matching over 9 bases. Looked up from germline, CDR1 is SGHDN and CDR2 is FVKESK. Trimming removed 4 bases from V and 4 bases from J; junction bases left unmatched: 13. CDR3 size: 17 residues. DNA of the CDR3: TGTGCCAGCAGCCCCTGGAGGGGCGGGGGGGCCTCAGAGACCCAGTACTTC. This gives the protein CASSPWRGGGASETQYF.

The rearrangement uses TRBV25-1 and TRBJ2-3; 11 bases match TRBD1. V dropped 6 bases and J dropped 4; count of bases not matched to a gene: 9. The CDR3 is 16 amino acids. Germline CDR1 is MGHDK and CDR2 is SYGVNS. The CDR3 coding sequence is TGTGCCAGCAGCTATTCGGGACAGGGGGTGGCAGATACGCAGTATTTT. This translates into CASSYSGQGVADTQYF.

A few counts support this clone. The V and J genes are TRBV10-3 and TRBJ1-3, with 7 bases aligning to TRBD1. The V gene's germline CDR1 is ENHRY and CDR2 SYGVKD. V dropped 2 bases and J dropped 5; count of bases not matched to a gene: 6. This CDR3 has 15 residues. CDR3 region: CAISEPGTVRNTIYF. The CDR3, as DNA: TGTGCCATCAGTGAGCCCGGGACAGTAAGAAACACCATATATTTT.

This rearrangement joins TRBV10-3 to TRBJ2-5; 9 bases line up with TRBD1. CDR3 length equals 15 residues. J lost 3 bases, V lost 1 base, and 3 bases had no gene match. The germline V gene encodes CDR1 ENHRY and CDR2 SYGVKD. The CDR3 protein is CAISEWGQGKETQYF. CDR3 bases: TGTGCCATCAGTGAGTGGGGACAGGGCAAAGAGACCCAGTACTTC.

This chain links TRBV5-8 with TRBJ2-1; D is undetermined. Trimming removed 3 bases from V and 1 base from J, with 17 bases in between. Germline-derived CDR1 and CDR2 are SGHTS and YDEGEE. This CDR3 contains 17 residues. CDR3 region: CASSSNPTSRSYNEQFF. The CDR3, as DNA: TGTGCCAGCAGCTCTAACCCGACCTCGAGGTCCTACAATGAGCAGTTCTTC.

The V and J genes are TRBV4-3 and TRBJ2-3; TRBD1 matches at 7 bases. This CDR3 has 16 amino acids. Germline values: CDR1 LGHNA, CDR2 YSLEER. Trimming cost V 2 bases and J 4 bases; bases outside gene matches: 9. Written as DNA, the CDR3 is TGCGCCAGCAGCCAACAAGCTACAGGGGCGGCAGATACGCAGTATTTT. Translation: CASSQQATGAADTQYF.

The chain is built from TRBV6-5 and TRBJ2-3; D remains unclear. Trimming removed 0 bases from V and 6 bases from J, with 16 bases in between. Germline values: CDR1 MNHEY, CDR2 SVGAGI. CDR3 length: 16 amino acids. The DNA of the CDR3 is TGTGCCAGCAGTTACTCGATCGCACAGAACCTCGATACGCAGTATTTT. Translating gives CASSYSIAQNLDTQYF.

The chain has TRBV5-1 and TRBJ2-7, with 8 bases matching TRBD1. The germline gives CDR1 SGHRS, CDR2 YFSETQ. With V trimmed by 0 bases and J by 4 bases, 6 bases remained unmatched. The CDR3 extends over 15 amino acids. CDR3 in DNA: TGCGCCAGCAGCTTGGGCGGACAGGGAATGTACGAGCAGTACTTC. Translating gives CASSLGGQGMYEQYF.

The rearrangement links TRBV7-2 to TRBJ2-3, with 14 positions matching TRBD2. V shed 1 base, J shed 2 bases, and the junction held 5 bases outside the gene matches. The CDR3 loop spans 18 amino acids. Germline V gene data show CDR1 as SGHTA and CDR2 as FQGNSA. CDR3 amino acids: CASSLGGLAGGLTDTQYF. The DNA of the CDR3 is TGTGCCAGCAGCTTAGGCGGACTAGCGGGGGGACTCACAGATACGCAGTATTTT.

The chain carries TRBV19 and TRBJ1-1; no definite D call. Between the trimmed V and J ends, which lost 4 bases and 6 bases, there was a span of 12 bases. The CDR3 covers 13 residues. From germline, CDR1 is LNHDA and CDR2 SQIVND (reference sequence). CDR3 loop: CASSTRHNAEAFF. The CDR3, as DNA: TGTGCCAGTAGTACAAGACATAACGCTGAAGCTTTCTTT.

V is TRBV2 and J is TRBJ2-3; 11 nucleotides match TRBD2. This CDR3 is 15 amino acids long. Germline CDR1 is SNHLY and CDR2 is FYNNEI. The V segment lost 9 bases and the J segment 2 bases; nucleotides outside the gene matches: 7. The CDR3 here is CASRKLAGDTDTQYF. The CDR3 bases are TGTGCCAGTCGGAAACTAGCGGGGGACACAGATACGCAGTATTTT. The full variable domain, with the rest looked up from reference TRBV2 and TRBJ2-3, is EPEVTQTPSHQVTQMGQEVILRCVPISNHLYFYWYRQILGQKVEFLVSFYNNEISEKSEIFDDQFSVERPDGSNFTLKIRSTKLEDSAMYFCASRKLAGDTDTQYFGPGTRLTVL.

This clone has only a few counts. The J gene is TRBJ1-1, the V gene TRBV2; a weak D match, TRBD1 (5 bases). This CDR3 spans 12 amino acids. The germline V gene encodes CDR1 SNHLY and CDR2 FYNNEI. DNA for the CDR3: TGTGCTACAAGAGGGGAGGCCACTGAAGCTTTCTTT. Translation gives CATRGEATEAFF.

V usage is TRBV5-6 and J usage is TRBJ1-4; D not resolved. V shed 4 bases and J shed 7 bases, with 11 bases lying between them. Germline V gene lookup returns CDR1 SGHDT and CDR2 YYEEEE. The length of the CDR3 is 13 residues. CDR3 DNA: TGTGCCAGCAGCCCACCTTGGAGTGAAAAACTGTTTTTT. Translating gives CASSPPWSEKLFF.

J is TRBJ2-2 and V is TRBV19; weak D call: TRBD1 (6 bases). In germline, CDR1 is LNHDA, CDR2 SQIVND (reference sequence). This CDR3 has 15 residues. V shed 6 bases and J shed 1 base, with 12 bases lying between them. The CDR3 nucleotides are TGTGCCAGTAGCGAGGGACACAGGAACACCGGGGAGCTGTTTTTT. Its protein product is CASSEGHRNTGELFF.

The genes are TRBV14 and TRBJ1-3; D ambiguous. The CDR3 spans 14 residues. Trimming took off 1 base at V and 0 bases at J, with 4 bases between the two ends. CDR1 and CDR2 from the germline V gene are SGHDN and FVKESK. The CDR3 loop is CASSQALSGNTIYF. The CDR3 region has the DNA TGTGCCAGCAGCCAAGCCCTCTCTGGAAACACCATATATTTT.

The chain joins TRBV15 to TRBJ2-5; 8 bases are a match to TRBD1. The junction had 10 bases not matched to a gene; V was cut back by 5 bases and J by 5 bases. CDR1 and CDR2 (germline): LNHNV, YYDKDF (reference sequence). CDR3 length equals 15 residues. DNA of the CDR3: TGTGCCACCAGCCTGCCAGGGGGCAAGGGGGAGACCCAGTACTTC. Its translation: CATSLPGGKGETQYF.

This chain links TRBV5-6 with TRBJ2-7; TRBD1 aligns across 9 bases. Germline CDR1 and CDR2: SGHDT and YYEEEE. The CDR3 has 16 amino acids. With V trimmed by 4 bases and J by 2 bases, 10 bases remained unmatched. The CDR3 reads CASSPQGGDRAYEQYF. CDR3 nucleotides: TGTGCCAGCAGCCCCCAGGGCGGGGACAGGGCCTACGAGCAGTACTTC.

This rearrangement joins TRBV5-1 to TRBJ1-2; 8 bases align to TRBD1. The germline V gene encodes CDR1 SGHRS and CDR2 YFSETQ. V shed 5 bases, J shed 8 bases, and the junction held 11 bases outside the gene matches. CDR3 length: 14 amino acids. The CDR3: CASSRGQGEEGYTF. The CDR3 region has the DNA TGCGCCAGCAGTCGAGGACAGGGCGAGGAGGGCTACACCTTC. The complete variable domain, with remaining parts taken from reference TRBV5-1 and TRBJ1-2, reads KAGVTQTPRYLIKTRGQQVTLSCSPISGHRSVSWYQQTPGQGLQFLFEYFSETQRNKGNFPGRFSGRQFSNSRSEMNVSTLELGDSALYLCASSRGQGEEGYTFGSGTRLTVV.

This chain uses TRBV2 with TRBJ2-3, with TRBD2 identical over 10 bases. The CDR3 runs to 15 residues. Trimming cost V 7 bases and J 8 bases; bases outside gene matches: 12. In germline, CDR1 is SNHLY, CDR2 FYNNEI. CDR3 nucleotide sequence: TGTGCCAGCACCAGCGGGGGGGCCTTCGCCACTACGCAGTATTTT. This sequence encodes CASTSGGAFATTQYF.

The V and J genes are TRBV2 and TRBJ2-1; 10 bases match TRBD2. The CDR3 is made up of 14 amino acids. The junction had 4 bases not matched to a gene; V was cut back by 7 bases and J by 4 bases. Germline CDR1 is SNHLY and CDR2 is FYNNEI. Written as DNA, the CDR3 is TGTGCCAGCACCCAGCGGGGGGGTTACAATGAGCAGTTCTTC. Protein sequence: CASTQRGGYNEQFF. Supplemented by reference TRBV2 and TRBJ2-1, the full variable domain reads EPEVTQTPSHQVTQMGQEVILRCVPISNHLYFYWYRQILGQKVEFLVSFYNNEISEKSEIFDDQFSVERPDGSNFTLKIRSTKLEDSAMYFCASTQRGGYNEQFFGPGTRLTVL.

The rearrangement links TRBV5-5 to TRBJ1-5, with a tentative D call TRBD1 (5 bases). The CDR3 loop spans 15 amino acids. Trimming pared 1 base from V and 6 bases from J, leaving 14 bases between. The germline CDR1 and CDR2 sequences are SGHKS and YYEKEE (reference sequence). This chain's CDR3 is CASSLWAGQAQPQHF. In nucleotides, the CDR3 is TGTGCCAGCAGCTTGTGGGCAGGGCAGGCTCAGCCCCAGCATTTT.

This clone occurred once. The V and J genes are TRBV3-1 (or the pseudogene TRBV3-2) and TRBJ2-3, with D possibly TRBD2 on 6 matching bases. V gave up 4 bases and J gave up 2 bases, with 13 bases separating them. Germline CDR1 LGHDT, CDR2 YNNKEL (reference sequence). The CDR3 length is 15 residues. The CDR3 DNA reads TGTGCCAGCAGCCCCCAGTTAGCGGCCACAGATACGCAGTATTTT. This translates into CASSPQLAATDTQYF.

This rearrangement joins TRBV18 to TRBJ2-3; 8 bases match TRBD2. The V and J ends lost 5 bases and 6 bases, in that order; junction bases with no gene match: 7. The CDR3 length is 14 residues. Germline lookup yields CDR1 KGHSH and CDR2 LQKENI. The CDR3 bases are TGTGCCAGCTCAACCGGGACTAGTGGGGATACGCAGTATTTT. This gives the protein CASSTGTSGDTQYF.

CDR3 nucleotides: TGTGCCACCAGTGATCGGGCAGGAGGGGACTATGGCTACACCTTC. This encodes CATSDRAGGDYGYTF. This chain connects TRBV24-1 to TRBJ1-2; possible D gene TRBD1, 5 bases. The V end lost 3 bases, the J end lost 3 bases, and 13 bases lay between the germline ends. The CDR3 loop spans 15 amino acids. The germline CDR1 and CDR2 sequences are KGHDR and SFDVKD.

CDR3 nucleotide sequence: TGTGCCAGCAGTTTAGCAGGGGGATACAATGAGCAGTTCTTC. Protein: CASSLAGGYNEQFF. The gene calls are TRBV28 and TRBJ2-1, with 7 nucleotides matching TRBD1. Trimming took 2 bases from V and 4 from J; bases not matched to a gene: 2. The CDR3 totals 14 residues. Germline lookup yields CDR1 MDHEN and CDR2 SYDVKM.

V and J are TRBV7-9 and TRBJ1-2, with 7 bases identical to TRBD1. The CDR3 spans 13 residues. Germline trimming cut 8 bases from V and 14 bases from J; bases unmatched to any gene: 17. The V gene's germline CDR1 is SEHNR and CDR2 FQNEAQ (reference sequence). The CDR3, as DNA: TGTGCCAGCTGGATCCTGGGAACAGGGGTAGAGACCTTC. Protein sequence: CASWILGTGVETF.

The CDR3 DNA sequence: TGTGCCATCAGTGAGATAGGGGACACTGAAGCTTTCTTT. Its protein is CAISEIGDTEAFF. The chain uses TRBV10-3 and TRBJ1-1; maybe TRBD1 (5 bases). Germline CDR1 and CDR2: ENHRY and SYGVKD. V was cut by 2 bases and J by 3 bases, with 7 bases left in between. The CDR3 consists of 13 residues.